This T cell receptor (beta chain) is from a study of T cell changes during pregnancy in multiple sclerosis. Clones were read by immunoSEQ multiplex PCR, and TCRdb kept only the in-frame ones, dropping some. The data show fewer than 90,000 clones, 91% seen once. CDR1 WNHNN and CDR2 SYGVQD come from the germline V gene (reference sequence). The CDR3 covers 18 residues. The V and J ends lost 0 bases and 3 bases respectively, with 17 bases between them. This specimen was peripheral blood, taken in the second trimester of pregnancy. The chain carries TRBV10-1 and TRBJ2-2; tentatively, D is TRBD2 (5 bases). This clonotype was obtained from a female donor with multiple sclerosis, enrolled in a pregnancy study. The CDR3 nucleotides read TGCGCCAGCAGTGAGTCTTTACGGGCCCCCGGGGACACCGGGGAGCTGTTTTTT. Translating gives CASSESLRAPGDTGELFF.